This T cell receptor beta chain derives from a study of blood T cell repertoires in COVID-19. About the research overall: Samples of COVID-19 (acute and convalescent) were obtained from the United States, Italy and Spain. PBMCs, B-cell-depleted T cells, or T cells provided the cDNA or gDNA that made up the material.

In its sample, this clone was seen a few times. Per the original data handling: Amplification of reference gene primers provided the estimated nucleated cell counts. Profiling relied on immunoSEQ multiplex PCR, and the TCRdb table lists in-frame clones only, not all of them. D and trimming were read from the DNA, whereas the V and J calls and clone size are those reported in that table. The sample includes 90,000 to 120,000 clones, approximately 85% seen only once; the top ten take about 5%. Trimming at V came to 6 bases and at J to 3 bases, leaving 8 bases not matched to a gene. CDR3 length: 15 amino acids. Germline V CDR1 and CDR2: MNHEY, SVGAGI.

This chain links TRBV6-5 with TRBJ2-7; 10 nucleotides match TRBD2. Sequenced: peripheral blood. This TCR was recovered from a man between 60 and 70 years old with acute or convalescent COVID-19. CDR3 protein: CASSHTGTSDYEQYF. Here the CDR3 DNA reads TGTGCCAGCAGCCACACCGGGACTAGCGACTACGAGCAGTACTTC.